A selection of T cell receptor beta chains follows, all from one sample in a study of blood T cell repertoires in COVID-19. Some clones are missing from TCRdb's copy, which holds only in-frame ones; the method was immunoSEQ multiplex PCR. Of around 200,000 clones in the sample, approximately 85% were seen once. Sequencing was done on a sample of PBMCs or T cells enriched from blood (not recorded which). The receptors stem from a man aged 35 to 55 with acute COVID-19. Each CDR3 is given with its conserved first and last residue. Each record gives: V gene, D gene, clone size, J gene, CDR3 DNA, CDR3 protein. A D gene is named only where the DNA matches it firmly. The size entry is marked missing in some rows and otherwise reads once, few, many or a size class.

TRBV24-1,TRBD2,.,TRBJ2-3,TGTGCCACCAGTGATGCTAGCGGGAGGACGGTAAATACGCAGTATTTT,CATSDASGRTVNTQYF
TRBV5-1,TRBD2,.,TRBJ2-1,TGCGCCAGCAAGGATGGGCGGGAGCCCTACAATGAGCAGTTCTTC,CASKDGREPYNEQFF
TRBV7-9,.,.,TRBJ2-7,TGTGCCAGCAGCCTCCACAGGGAAAGCGAGCAGTACTTC,CASSLHRESEQYF
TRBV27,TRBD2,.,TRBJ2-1,TGTGCCAGCGCTTGGGAGGGCTACAATGAGCAGTTCTTC,CASAWEGYNEQFF
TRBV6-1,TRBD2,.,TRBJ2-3,TGTGCCAGCAGTGGTCCCACTAGCGGGAGGGCCCTAAGCACAGATACGCAGTATTTT,CASSGPTSGRALSTDTQYF
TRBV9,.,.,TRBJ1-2,TGTGCCAGCAGCAAGTACTCCCCGTCGGTGGAGGGCTACACCTTC,CASSKYSPSVEGYTF
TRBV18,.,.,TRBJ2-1,TGTGCCAGCTCACCATTGGGTTCAGGGGGAGGTGAGCAGTTCTTC,CASSPLGSGGGEQFF
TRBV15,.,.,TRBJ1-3,TGTGCCACCAGCAGACAACTTACTGGAAACACCATATATTTT,CATSRQLTGNTIYF
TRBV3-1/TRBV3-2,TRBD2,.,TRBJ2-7,TGTGCCAGCAGCCAAGGGGGGACTAGCGGGAGTTTTTTTTCCTACGAGCAGTACTTC,CASSQGGTSGSFFSYEQYF
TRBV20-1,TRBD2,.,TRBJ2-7,TGCAGGCTTTCTAGCGGGCACGAGCAGTACTTC,CRLSSGHEQYF
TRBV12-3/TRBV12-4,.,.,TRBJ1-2,TGTGCCAGCAGTTTGGCCTATGGCTACACCTTC,CASSLAYGYTF
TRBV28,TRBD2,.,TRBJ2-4,TGTGCCAGCGTTGGGGGGGAGGCCAAAAACATTCAGTACTTC,CASVGGEAKNIQYF
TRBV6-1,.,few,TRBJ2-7,TGTGCCAGCAGTGATGGGGCCCCTACCAACGAGCAGTACTTC,CASSDGAPTNEQYF
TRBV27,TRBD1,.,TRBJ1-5,TGTGCCAGCAGTCCCCGGACAGGGTTTAATCAGCCCCAGCATTTT,CASSPRTGFNQPQHF
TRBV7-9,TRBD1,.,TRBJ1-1,TGTGCCAGCAGCTTGACAGGGAGCGCTGAAGCTTTCTTT,CASSLTGSAEAFF
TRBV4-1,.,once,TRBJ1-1,TGCGCCAGCAGCCAATCTTCCGGGGGTAAGGGTGAAGCTTTCTTT,CASSQSSGGKGEAFF
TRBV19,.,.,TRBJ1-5,TGTGCCACCGCCCGGGGATGGAATCAGCCCCAGCATTTT,CATARGWNQPQHF
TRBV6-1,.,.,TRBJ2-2,TGTGCCAGCAGTGAATTCCAGGCCGGGGAGCTGTTTTTT,CASSEFQAGELFF
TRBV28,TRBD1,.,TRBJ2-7,TGTGCCAGCAGCTTGGACAGGGGCCACGAGCAGTACTTC,CASSLDRGHEQYF
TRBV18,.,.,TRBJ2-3,TGTGCCAGCTCACCTGCGATCGTCGTAACTAGCACAGATACGCAGTATTTT,CASSPAIVVTSTDTQYF
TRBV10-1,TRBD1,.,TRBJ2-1,TGCGCCATGTTTGCAGGGGGCCATGAGCAGTTCTTC,CAMFAGGHEQFF
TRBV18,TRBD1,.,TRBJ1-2,TGTGCCAGCTCACCCCGAGGGGGCAGGAGAGAATATGGCTACACCTTC,CASSPRGGRREYGYTF
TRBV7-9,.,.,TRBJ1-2,TGTGCCAGCAGCTTAGGCCTATACTATGGCTACACCTTC,CASSLGLYYGYTF
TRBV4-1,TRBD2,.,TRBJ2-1,TGCGCCAGCAGCCAATTGGGGGAGGGCCTACACGTAAGCTCCTACAATGAGCAGTTCTTC,CASSQLGEGLHVSSYNEQFF
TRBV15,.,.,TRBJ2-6,TGTGCCACCAGCAGACAACCGTGGACAGCTCTCTCTGGGGCCAACGTCCTGACTTTC,CATSRQPWTALSGANVLTF
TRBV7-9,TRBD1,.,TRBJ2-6,TGTGCCAGCAGCTCGGGGACAGGTGGGGCCAACGTCCTGACTTTC,CASSSGTGGANVLTF
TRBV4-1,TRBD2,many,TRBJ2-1,TGCGCCAGCAGCCCGACTAGCGGGGCCAACAATGAGCAGTTCTTC,CASSPTSGANNEQFF
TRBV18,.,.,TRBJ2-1,TGTGCCAGCTCACCGTCAGCGACAGGAGTCGAGCATGAGCAGTTCTTC,CASSPSATGVEHEQFF
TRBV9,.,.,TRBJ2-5,TGTGCCAGCAGCGTAGGTCCCCTTGGCGAGACCCAGTACTTC,CASSVGPLGETQYF
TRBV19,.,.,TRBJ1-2,TGTGCCAGTAGTTTAAGCCATCGTGGCTACACCTTC,CASSLSHRGYTF
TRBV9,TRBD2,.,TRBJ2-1,TGTGCCAGCAGCGGGAGACTAGCGGGAGGGCGTAATGAGCAGTTCTTC,CASSGRLAGGRNEQFF
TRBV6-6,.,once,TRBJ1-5,TGTGCCAGCAGGGGGGCTGCTTTAAATCAGCCCCAGCATTTT,CASRGAALNQPQHF